One sample yielded the 6 T cell receptor beta chains listed below, sequenced in a study of T cell responses to AZD1222 COVID-19 vaccine. Produced via immunoSEQ multiplex PCR; TCRdb's table is partial and in-frame only. The sample includes around 81,000 clones, 91% seen only once; the top ten take around 8%. The source was peripheral blood, collected 28 days after the second AZD1222 dose. The receptors come from an adult who received the AZD1222 COVID-19 vaccine.

The chain carries TRBV7-2 and TRBJ1-5; no clear D gene. CDR1 is SGHTA and CDR2 is FQGNSA in the germline V gene. V shed 2 bases and J shed 7 bases, with 6 bases lying between them. The CDR3 loop spans 12 amino acids. The CDR3 is CASSLLGQPQHF. The CDR3 coding sequence is TGTGCCAGCAGCTTATTGGGCCAGCCCCAGCATTTT.

This chain uses TRBV12-3 or TRBV12-4 with TRBJ1-5, with TRBD1 as a possible D gene (6 bases). CDR3 length: 12 residues. V lost 0 bases and J 9 bases, leaving 6 bases between the germline ends. CDR3 loop: CASSLATGPQHF. Here the CDR3 DNA reads TGTGCCAGCAGTTTAGCGACAGGGCCCCAGCATTTT.

J is TRBJ1-3 and V is TRBV18, with D unclear. Deletions cut 2 bases from V and 0 bases from J, with 5 bases between. The CDR3 consists of 14 residues. The germline V gene has CDR1 KGHSH and CDR2 LQKENI. In nucleotides, the CDR3 is TGTGCCAGCTCACCAGCCTCCTCTGGAAACACCATATATTTT. Translation: CASSPASSGNTIYF.

The CDR3 region is CASGWGDGELFF. The CDR3 DNA reads as TGTGCTAGTGGTTGGGGGGACGGGGAGCTGTTTTTT. J is TRBJ2-2 and V is TRBV12-5; tentatively, D is TRBD2 (6 bases). CDR3 length: 12 amino acids. V was trimmed by 4 bases and J by 7 bases, leaving 7 bases between them. Germline V CDR1 and CDR2: LGHNT, FRNRAP.

CDR3 bases: TGTGCCAGCATCCCAGGGCACCAAGAGACCCAGTACTTC. This gives the protein CASIPGHQETQYF. J is TRBJ2-5 and V is TRBV2; D perhaps matches TRBD1 (5 bases). Germline CDR1 is SNHLY and CDR2 is FYNNEI. V was clipped by 7 bases and J by 0 bases, with 9 bases between them. This CDR3 contains 13 residues. Supplemented by reference TRBV2 and TRBJ2-5, the full variable domain reads EPEVTQTPSHQVTQMGQEVILRCVPISNHLYFYWYRQILGQKVEFLVSFYNNEISEKSEIFDDQFSVERPDGSNFTLKIRSTKLEDSAMYFCASIPGHQETQYFGPGTRLLVL.

The chain combines TRBV5-1 with TRBJ2-5, with D possibly TRBD2 on 6 matching bases. From germline, CDR1 is SGHRS and CDR2 YFSETQ. With 4 bases removed from V and 3 bases from J, the gap between germline ends came to 13 bases. This CDR3 contains 14 residues. The CDR3 spells CASSAGPEEETQYF. The CDR3 nucleotides read TGCGCCAGCAGCGCGGGACCGGAGGAAGAGACCCAGTACTTC.